These 28 T cell receptor beta chains were sequenced from one sample in a study of blood T cell repertoires in COVID-19. Method: immunoSEQ multiplex PCR; TCRdb's copy keeps in-frame clones and lacks some. The sample comprises about 270,000 clones, about 89% of which are singletons, and around 9% rests with the top ten. Sequenced material: peripheral blood. These receptors were taken from a man in his forties with active or convalescent COVID-19.

V and J are TRBV7-9 and TRBJ2-1; D is unclear. The CDR3 runs to 12 residues. Trimming cost V 3 bases and J 10 bases, with 10 bases left between them. Germline lookup yields CDR1 SEHNR and CDR2 FQNEAQ (reference sequence). CDR3 bases: TGTGCCAGCAGCTTTAACGCCGGGGAGCAGTTCTTC. It encodes CASSFNAGEQFF.

The chain has TRBV7-6 and TRBJ2-7; possible D gene TRBD2, 6 bases. Germline loops: CDR1 SGHVS, CDR2 FNYEAQ. This CDR3 region has 17 residues. Trimming removed 1 base at V and 0 bases at J, with 16 bases between. CDR3 nucleotide sequence: TGTGCCAGCAGCTTAGTCCCCTTGGGGGGAGGCTCCTACGAGCAGTACTTC. It encodes CASSLVPLGGGSYEQYF.

The chain has TRBV9 and TRBJ2-3; possible D gene TRBD1, 6 bases. The V and J ends lost 5 bases and 3 bases respectively, with 13 bases between them. The CDR3 extends over 14 amino acids. Germline V gives CDR1 SGDLS, CDR2 YYNGEE. The CDR3 spells CASSGGLLTDTQYF. CDR3 nucleotides: TGTGCCAGCAGTGGGGGCCTTTTAACAGATACGCAGTATTTT.

The chain carries TRBV2 and TRBJ1-4; 7 bases line up with TRBD1. The V gene end was trimmed by 2 bases and the J gene end by 6 bases; junction bases not matched to a gene: 0. CDR1 and CDR2 from the germline V gene are SNHLY and FYNNEI. The CDR3 totals 13 residues. CDR3 DNA: TGTGCCAGCAGTGAACAGGGGGATGAAAAACTGTTTTTT. It codes for CASSEQGDEKLFF. The whole variable domain, remainder taken from reference TRBV2 and TRBJ1-4, is EPEVTQTPSHQVTQMGQEVILRCVPISNHLYFYWYRQILGQKVEFLVSFYNNEISEKSEIFDDQFSVERPDGSNFTLKIRSTKLEDSAMYFCASSEQGDEKLFFGSGTQLSVL.

This sequence joins TRBV6-6 and TRBJ1-6; D call uncertain. Trimming took 0 bases from V and 7 from J, leaving 7 bases between them. Germline CDR1 and CDR2: MNHNY and SVGAGI (reference sequence). There are 14 residues in the CDR3. The CDR3 DNA sequence: TGTGCCAGCAGTTACTCTACGGGGAATTCACCCCTCCACTTT. As protein: CASSYSTGNSPLHF.

V is TRBV9 and J is TRBJ2-1; a weak D match, TRBD1 (6 bases). Trimming removed 0 bases from V and 0 bases from J, with 13 bases in between. Germline V gene data show CDR1 as SGDLS and CDR2 as YYNGEE. The CDR3 consists of 17 residues. The CDR3 coding sequence is TGTGCCAGCAGCGTAGAGCAGGGGCCCCCCTCCTACAATGAGCAGTTCTTC. Its translation: CASSVEQGPPSYNEQFF.

This clone occurred once. The chain has TRBV10-3 and TRBJ2-3; D possibly corresponds to TRBD2 (5 bases). Trimming took off 0 bases at V and 4 bases at J, with 11 bases between the two ends. Germline values: CDR1 ENHRY, CDR2 SYGVKD. The CDR3 covers 15 residues. CDR3 sequence reads: CAISESPLAADTQYF. In nucleotides, the CDR3 is TGTGCCATCAGTGAGTCACCCCTAGCCGCAGATACGCAGTATTTT.

This chain joins TRBV19 and TRBJ2-2; D unclear. Per germline, CDR1 LNHDA and CDR2 SQIVND (reference sequence). The CDR3 has 17 amino acids. The V end was cut by 9 bases, the J end by 3 bases, with 23 bases between. The CDR3 here is CASRGEDGSDYTGELFF. The CDR3 coding sequence is TGTGCCAGCCGTGGAGAGGATGGCAGTGACTACACCGGGGAGCTGTTTTTT.

V and J are TRBV11-2 and TRBJ1-3, with 8 bases fitting TRBD1. This CDR3 contains 14 residues. CDR1 is SGHAT and CDR2 is FQNNGV in the germline V gene. The junction had 4 bases not matched to a gene; V was cut back by 6 bases and J by 3 bases. CDR3 amino acids: CASRKTGDGNTIYF. In DNA, the CDR3 is TGTGCCAGCAGAAAGACAGGGGATGGAAACACCATATATTTT.

J is TRBJ1-2 and V is TRBV28; 8 positions match TRBD1. Germline trimming cut 4 bases from V and 8 bases from J; bases unmatched to any gene: 3. From germline, CDR1 is MDHEN and CDR2 SYDVKM. The CDR3 consists of 12 residues. CDR3 protein: CASSYQGAGYTF. The CDR3 region has the DNA TGTGCCAGCAGTTATCAGGGGGCCGGCTACACCTTC.

The J gene is TRBJ1-4, the V gene TRBV30; 7 positions match TRBD1. The trim removed 3 bases at V and 0 bases at J, leaving 16 bases unmatched. CDR1 is GTSNPN, CDR2 SVGIG, per germline (reference sequence). The CDR3 is 19 amino acids. The CDR3 spells CAWSPTPGQSIATNEKLFF. CDR3 nucleotide sequence: TGTGCCTGGAGCCCCACTCCGGGACAGTCGATTGCAACTAATGAAAAACTGTTTTTT.

This clone was picked up a small number of times. The chain has TRBV6-6 and TRBJ1-1; D is possibly TRBD1 (5 bases). V shed 6 bases and J shed 0 bases, with 14 bases lying between them. This CDR3 contains 15 residues. Germline V gene sequence: CDR1 MNHNY, CDR2 SVGAGI (reference sequence). In DNA form, the CDR3 reads TGTGCCAGCAGCGAACGGGGGAGGATGAACACTGAAGCTTTCTTT. As protein: CASSERGRMNTEAFF.

V and J are TRBV18 and TRBJ1-2; D is perhaps TRBD1 (6 bases). Per the germline V gene, CDR1 is KGHSH and CDR2 is LQKENI. The CDR3 runs 16 residues. The germline V and J ends were trimmed by 6 bases and 2 bases, with 19 bases remaining between them. The CDR3 nucleotides read TGTGCCAGCTCTCAACCCGACATACAGGGAAACTATGGCTACACCTTC. Amino acids: CASSQPDIQGNYGYTF.

This clone occurred a few times. V is TRBV18 and J is TRBJ1-2; TRBD1 aligns across 7 bases. The CDR3 has 14 residues. V shed 3 bases, J shed 8 bases, and the junction held 9 bases outside the gene matches. Per the germline V gene, CDR1 is KGHSH and CDR2 is LQKENI. CDR3 amino acids: CASSPGQATLGYTF. The DNA for the CDR3 is TGTGCCAGCTCACCCGGACAGGCCACCCTCGGCTACACCTTC.

CDR3 sequence: CASSLPGHYEQYF. The CDR3 DNA reads TGTGCCAGCAGCTTACCGGGACACTACGAGCAGTACTTC. This chain links TRBV11-2 with TRBJ2-7; tentative D call: TRBD1 (6 bases). Germline V CDR1 and CDR2: SGHAT, FQNNGV. This CDR3 is 13 amino acids long. Trimming took 2 bases from V and 3 from J, leaving 8 bases between them.

This chain uses TRBV10-1 with TRBJ2-1; TRBD1 matches at 7 bases. V shed 2 bases, J shed 6 bases, and the junction held 13 bases outside the gene matches. The CDR3 is 17 amino acids. From germline, CDR1 is WNHNN and CDR2 SYGVQD (reference sequence). CDR3 region: CASSEPDGQVGGNEQFF. In DNA, the CDR3 is TGCGCCAGCAGTGAGCCTGACGGACAGGTTGGGGGCAATGAGCAGTTCTTC.

The rearrangement uses TRBV6-6 and TRBJ2-5; D might be TRBD2 (6 bases). There are 14 residues in the CDR3. The germline V gene encodes CDR1 MNHNY and CDR2 SVGAGI (reference sequence). Trimming pared 5 bases from V and 5 bases from J, leaving 15 bases between. The CDR3 spells CASSTKTGRETQYF. CDR3 sequence (DNA): TGTGCCAGCAGTACTAAGACTGGGAGGGAGACCCAGTACTTC.

The genes are TRBV7-3 and TRBJ1-1, with D perhaps matching TRBD1 (5 bases). From germline, CDR1 is SGHTA and CDR2 FQGTGA. The ends were cut back, 0 bases at V and 5 bases at J, with 10 bases in the middle. CDR3 size: 14 residues. Here the CDR3 reads CASSLTGVETEAFF. The DNA of the CDR3 is TGTGCCAGCAGCTTAACAGGGGTCGAGACTGAAGCTTTCTTT. Together with reference TRBV7-3 and TRBJ1-1, the CDR3 gives the full variable domain: GAGVSQTPSNKVTEKGKYVELRCDPISGHTALYWYRQSLGQGPEFLIYFQGTGAADDSGLPNDRFFAVRPEGSVSTLKIQRTERGDSAVYLCASSLTGVETEAFFGQGTRLTVV.

V and J are TRBV9 and TRBJ2-7; 9 bases line up with TRBD1. Germline V CDR1 and CDR2: SGDLS, YYNGEE. With V trimmed by 1 base and J by 6 bases, 5 bases remained unmatched. The CDR3 sequence is 14 residues long. In DNA, the CDR3 is TGTGCCAGCAGCGTAAGGACAGGGGATGGCGAGCAGTACTTC. The encoded protein is CASSVRTGDGEQYF.

The V call is TRBV5-1, the J call TRBJ2-5; D is uncertain. The V end lost 5 bases, the J end lost 5 bases, and 13 bases lay between the germline ends. CDR1 is SGHRS and CDR2 is YFSETQ in the germline V gene. The CDR3 totals 13 residues. DNA for the CDR3: TGCGCCAGCAGTTACTCACGGGTCGAGACCCAGTACTTC. Translating it yields CASSYSRVETQYF.

Comments on this clone: Other DNA sequences within the sample encode an identical CDR3. The chain recombines TRBV18 with TRBJ1-1; 7 nucleotides align to TRBD1. V was clipped by 2 bases and J by 3 bases; unmatched bases: 0. The CDR3 is made up of 13 amino acids. The germline CDR1 and CDR2 sequences are KGHSH and LQKENI. This chain's CDR3 is CASSPTGDTEAFF. In nucleotides, the CDR3 is TGTGCCAGCTCACCAACAGGGGACACTGAAGCTTTCTTT.

This clone was seen only a few times. This chain joins TRBV7-9 and TRBJ2-7; 11 nucleotides agree with TRBD2. The CDR3 loop spans 15 amino acids. J lost 4 bases, V lost 4 bases, and 6 bases had no gene match. CDR1 and CDR2 (germline): SEHNR, FQNEAQ (reference sequence). The CDR3 DNA reads as TGTGCCAGCAGCTCAATAGCGGGGGGGAGATACGAGCAGTACTTC. It translates to CASSSIAGGRYEQYF. The variable domain in full, with the rest retrieved from reference TRBV7-9 and TRBJ2-7, is DTGVSQNPRHKITKRGQNVTFRCDPISEHNRLYWYRQTLGQGPEFLTYFQNEAQLEKSRLLSDRFSAERPKGSFSTLEIQRTEQGDSAMYLCASSSIAGGRYEQYFGPGTRLTVT.

The chain uses TRBV15 and TRBJ2-7, with 8 bases aligning to TRBD1. The CDR3 runs 14 residues. CDR1 LNHNV and CDR2 YYDKDF come from the germline V gene (reference sequence). Trimming removed 4 bases from V and 0 bases from J; junction bases left unmatched: 2. The CDR3 reads CATSKTGGSYEQYF. The CDR3 DNA is TGTGCCACCAGCAAAACAGGGGGCTCCTACGAGCAGTACTTC.

This chain joins TRBV10-3 and TRBJ1-1; D unresolved. The CDR3 totals 13 residues. V dropped 0 bases and J dropped 5 bases, with 7 bases sitting between them. Germline V gives CDR1 ENHRY, CDR2 SYGVKD. The CDR3: CAISESRRTEAFF. For the CDR3, the DNA is TGTGCCATCAGTGAGTCAAGGAGAACTGAAGCTTTCTTT.

The chain is built from TRBV3-1 (or the pseudogene TRBV3-2) and TRBJ2-3; no clear D. Per the germline V gene, CDR1 is LGHDT and CDR2 is YNNKEL (reference sequence). This CDR3 has 14 residues. Trimming left V 2 bases short and J 2 bases short, with 8 bases between. This chain's CDR3 is CASSQSQATDTQYF. The CDR3, as DNA: TGTGCCAGCAGCCAAAGTCAGGCCACAGATACGCAGTATTTT.

The genes are TRBV27 and TRBJ2-7, with a possible D match to TRBD2 (5 bases). The CDR3 length is 15 residues. V was clipped by 0 bases and J by 3 bases, with 12 bases between them. CDR1 and CDR2 (germline): MNHEY, SMNVEV (reference sequence). DNA for the CDR3: TGTGCCAGCAGTTTATCTGGGTTAGGGAGCTACGAGCAGTACTTC. Protein: CASSLSGLGSYEQYF.

A single count supports this clone. The rearrangement joins TRBV21-1 to TRBJ1-5. TRBV21-1 is flagged as a pseudogene. CDR3 size: 16 residues. CDR3 sequence: CASSRARGYSNQPQHF. The CDR3, as DNA: TGTGCCAGCAGCCGTGCCCGGGGTTATAGCAATCAGCCCCAGCATTTT.

With respect to this clone: This same CDR3 is encoded by further DNA sequences in the sample. The genes are TRBV30 and TRBJ1-5; 9 positions agree with TRBD1. The CDR3 is 13 residues long. From germline, CDR1 is GTSNPN and CDR2 SVGIG (reference sequence). The ends lost 1 base at V and 7 bases at J; junction bases unmatched: 2. The CDR3 region is CAWSGQGDQPQHF. The CDR3 DNA reads TGTGCCTGGAGTGGACAGGGGGACCAGCCCCAGCATTTT.